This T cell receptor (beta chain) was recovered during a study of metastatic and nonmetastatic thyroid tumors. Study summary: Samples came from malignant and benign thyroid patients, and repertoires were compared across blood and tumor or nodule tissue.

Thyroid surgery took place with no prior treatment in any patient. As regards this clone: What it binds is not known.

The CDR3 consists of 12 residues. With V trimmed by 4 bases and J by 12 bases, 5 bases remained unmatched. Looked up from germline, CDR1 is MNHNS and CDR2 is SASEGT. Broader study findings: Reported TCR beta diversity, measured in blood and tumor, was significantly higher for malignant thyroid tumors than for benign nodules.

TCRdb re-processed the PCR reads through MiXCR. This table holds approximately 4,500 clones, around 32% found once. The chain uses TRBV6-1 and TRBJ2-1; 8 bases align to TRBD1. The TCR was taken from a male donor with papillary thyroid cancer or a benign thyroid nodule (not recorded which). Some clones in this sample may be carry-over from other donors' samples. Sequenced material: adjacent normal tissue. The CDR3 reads CASSAQGAGQFF. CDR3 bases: TGTGCCAGCAGTGCCCAGGGGGCAGGGCAGTTCTTC.